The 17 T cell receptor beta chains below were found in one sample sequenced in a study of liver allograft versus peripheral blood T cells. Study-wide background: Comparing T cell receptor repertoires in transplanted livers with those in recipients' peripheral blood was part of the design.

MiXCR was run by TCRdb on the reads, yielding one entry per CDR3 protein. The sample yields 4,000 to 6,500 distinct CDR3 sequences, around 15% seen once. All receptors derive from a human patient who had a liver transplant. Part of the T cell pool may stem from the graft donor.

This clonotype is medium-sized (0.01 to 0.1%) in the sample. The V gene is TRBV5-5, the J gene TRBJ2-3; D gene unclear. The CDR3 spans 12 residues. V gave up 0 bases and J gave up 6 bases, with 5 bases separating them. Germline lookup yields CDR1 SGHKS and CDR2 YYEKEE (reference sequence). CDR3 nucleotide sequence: TGTGCCAGCAGCTTGGCGGTGGATACGCAGTATTTT. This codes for CASSLAVDTQYF. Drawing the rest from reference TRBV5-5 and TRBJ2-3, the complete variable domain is DAGVTQSPTHLIKTRGQQVTLRCSPISGHKSVSWYQQVLGQGPQFIFQYYEKEERGRGNFPDRFSARQFPNYSSELNVNALLLGDSALYLCASSLAVDTQYFGPGTRLTVL.

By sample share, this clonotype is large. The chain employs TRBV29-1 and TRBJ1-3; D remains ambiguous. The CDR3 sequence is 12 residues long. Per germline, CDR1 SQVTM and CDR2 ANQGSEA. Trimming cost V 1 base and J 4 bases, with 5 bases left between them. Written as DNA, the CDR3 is TGCAGCGTTGAAGCGGGAGGAAACACCATATATTTT. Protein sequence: CSVEAGGNTIYF.

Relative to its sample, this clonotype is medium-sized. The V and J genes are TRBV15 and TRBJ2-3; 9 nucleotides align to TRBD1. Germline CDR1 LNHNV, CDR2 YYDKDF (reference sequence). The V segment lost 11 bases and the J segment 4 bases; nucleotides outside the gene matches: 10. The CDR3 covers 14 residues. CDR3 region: CASTGGAGADTQYF. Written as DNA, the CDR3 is TGTGCCTCAACAGGGGGCGCCGGGGCAGATACGCAGTATTTT.

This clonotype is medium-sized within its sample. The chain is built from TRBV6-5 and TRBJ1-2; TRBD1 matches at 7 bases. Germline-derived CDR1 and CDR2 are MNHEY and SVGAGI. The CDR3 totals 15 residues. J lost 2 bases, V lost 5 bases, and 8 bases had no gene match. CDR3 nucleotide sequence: TGTGCCAGCAGTGCCGGGACAGCGCAAAACTATGGCTACACCTTC. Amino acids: CASSAGTAQNYGYTF.

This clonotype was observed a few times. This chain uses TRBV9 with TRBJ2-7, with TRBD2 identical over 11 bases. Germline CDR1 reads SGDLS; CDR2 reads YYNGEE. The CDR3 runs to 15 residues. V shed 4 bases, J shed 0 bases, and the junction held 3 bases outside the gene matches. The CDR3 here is CASSPGTSGSYEQYF. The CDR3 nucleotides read TGTGCCAGCAGCCCAGGGACTAGCGGCTCCTACGAGCAGTACTTC.

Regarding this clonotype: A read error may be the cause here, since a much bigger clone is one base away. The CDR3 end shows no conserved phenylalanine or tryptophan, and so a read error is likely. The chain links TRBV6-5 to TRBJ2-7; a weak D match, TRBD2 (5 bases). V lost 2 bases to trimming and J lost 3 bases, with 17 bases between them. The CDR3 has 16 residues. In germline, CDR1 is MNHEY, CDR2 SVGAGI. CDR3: CASSYAGSLAHYEQYL. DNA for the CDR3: TGTGCCAGCAGTTACGCCGGGTCTTTAGCGCACTACGAGCAGTACTTA.

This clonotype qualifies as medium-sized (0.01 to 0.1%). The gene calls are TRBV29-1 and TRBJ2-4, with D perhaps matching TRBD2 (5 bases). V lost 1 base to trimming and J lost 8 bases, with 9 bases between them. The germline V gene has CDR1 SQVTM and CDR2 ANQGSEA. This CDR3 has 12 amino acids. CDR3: CSVEGPRDIQYF. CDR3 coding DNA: TGCAGCGTTGAAGGGCCGAGGGACATTCAGTACTTC.

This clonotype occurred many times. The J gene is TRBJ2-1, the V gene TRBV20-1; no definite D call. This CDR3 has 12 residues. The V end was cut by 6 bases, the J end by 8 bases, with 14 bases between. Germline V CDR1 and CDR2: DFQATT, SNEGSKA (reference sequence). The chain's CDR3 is CSARSSGDEQFF. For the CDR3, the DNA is TGCAGTGCCAGGTCCTCGGGCGATGAGCAGTTCTTC.

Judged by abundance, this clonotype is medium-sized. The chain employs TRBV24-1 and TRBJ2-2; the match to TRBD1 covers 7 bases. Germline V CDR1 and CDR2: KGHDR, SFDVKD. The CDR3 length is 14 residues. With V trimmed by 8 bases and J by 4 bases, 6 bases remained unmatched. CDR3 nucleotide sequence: TGTGCCACCATCAGGGGGAAGGGCACCGGGGAGCTGTTTTTT. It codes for CATIRGKGTGELFF.

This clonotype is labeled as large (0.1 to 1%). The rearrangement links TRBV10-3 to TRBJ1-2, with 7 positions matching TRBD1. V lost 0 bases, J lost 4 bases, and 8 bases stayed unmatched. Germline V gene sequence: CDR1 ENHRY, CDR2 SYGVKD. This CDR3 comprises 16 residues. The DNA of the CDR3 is TGTGCCATCAGTGAGTCGAGCGCAGGGGGTGGCTATGGCTACACCTTC. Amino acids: CAISESSAGGGYGYTF.

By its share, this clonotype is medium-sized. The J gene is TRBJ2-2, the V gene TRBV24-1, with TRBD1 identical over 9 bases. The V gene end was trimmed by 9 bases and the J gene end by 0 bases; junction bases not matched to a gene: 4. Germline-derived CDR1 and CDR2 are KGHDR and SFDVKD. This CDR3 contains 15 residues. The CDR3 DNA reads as TGTGCCACCTCAGGACAGGGGCCGAACACCGGGGAGCTGTTTTTT. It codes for CATSGQGPNTGELFF.

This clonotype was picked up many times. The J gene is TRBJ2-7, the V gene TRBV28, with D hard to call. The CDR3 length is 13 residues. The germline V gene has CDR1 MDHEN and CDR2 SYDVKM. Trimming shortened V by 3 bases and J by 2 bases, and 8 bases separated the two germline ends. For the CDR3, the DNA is TGTGCCAGCAGTTTCCAGGTGACCTACGAGCAGTACTTC. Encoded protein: CASSFQVTYEQYF.

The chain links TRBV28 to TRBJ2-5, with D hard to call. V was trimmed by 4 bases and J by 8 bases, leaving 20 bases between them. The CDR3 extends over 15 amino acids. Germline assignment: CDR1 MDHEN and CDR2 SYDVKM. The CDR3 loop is CASSSPPGRPSTQYF. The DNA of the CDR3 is TGTGCCAGCAGTTCCCCTCCAGGCCGTCCAAGCACCCAGTACTTC.

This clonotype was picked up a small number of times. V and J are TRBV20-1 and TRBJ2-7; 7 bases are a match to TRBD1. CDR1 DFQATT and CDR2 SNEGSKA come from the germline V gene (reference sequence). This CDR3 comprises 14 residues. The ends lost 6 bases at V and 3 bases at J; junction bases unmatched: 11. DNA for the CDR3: TGCAGTGCCGCTGTAGGGACAGCACTCTACGAGCAGTACTTC. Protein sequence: CSAAVGTALYEQYF.

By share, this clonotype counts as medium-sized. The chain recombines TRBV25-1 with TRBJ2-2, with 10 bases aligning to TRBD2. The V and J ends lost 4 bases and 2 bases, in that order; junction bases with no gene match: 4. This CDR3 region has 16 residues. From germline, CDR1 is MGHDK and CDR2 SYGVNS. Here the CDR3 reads CASSGLAGANTGELFF. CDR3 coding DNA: TGTGCCAGCAGTGGGCTAGCGGGGGCAAACACCGGGGAGCTGTTTTTT.

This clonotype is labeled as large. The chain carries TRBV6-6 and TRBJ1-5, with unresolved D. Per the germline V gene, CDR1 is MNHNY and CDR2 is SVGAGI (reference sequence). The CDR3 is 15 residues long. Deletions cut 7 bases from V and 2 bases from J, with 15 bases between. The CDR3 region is CASITDGRGNQPQHF. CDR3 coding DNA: TGTGCCAGCATTACGGACGGGAGGGGCAATCAGCCCCAGCATTTT.

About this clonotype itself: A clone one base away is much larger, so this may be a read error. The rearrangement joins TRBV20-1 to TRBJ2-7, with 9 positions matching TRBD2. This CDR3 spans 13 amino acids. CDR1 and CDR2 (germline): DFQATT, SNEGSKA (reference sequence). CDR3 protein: CSTRLAESYEQYF. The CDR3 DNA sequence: TGCAGTACTAGACTAGCGGAGTCCTACGAGCAGTACTTC.